This T cell receptor (beta chain) was observed in a study of T cell clones after liver transplantation. Method: immunoSEQ multiplex PCR; TCRdb's copy keeps in-frame clones and lacks some. The sample includes approximately 65,000 clones, 92% of them seen just once. The germline gives CDR1 MNHEY, CDR2 SVGAGI. The CDR3 has 15 residues. Trimming cost V 6 bases and J 2 bases, with 15 bases left between them. The source was CD4+ T cells from blood, collected roughly 25 months after liver transplant. V is TRBV6-5 and J is TRBJ2-3; D is unclear. This sequence was found in a human patient who received a liver transplant. Some T cells may be graft donor cells. CDR3 residues: CASRTGYQTTDTQYF. DNA of the CDR3: TGTGCCAGCAGAACCGGATACCAGACCACAGATACGCAGTATTTT.